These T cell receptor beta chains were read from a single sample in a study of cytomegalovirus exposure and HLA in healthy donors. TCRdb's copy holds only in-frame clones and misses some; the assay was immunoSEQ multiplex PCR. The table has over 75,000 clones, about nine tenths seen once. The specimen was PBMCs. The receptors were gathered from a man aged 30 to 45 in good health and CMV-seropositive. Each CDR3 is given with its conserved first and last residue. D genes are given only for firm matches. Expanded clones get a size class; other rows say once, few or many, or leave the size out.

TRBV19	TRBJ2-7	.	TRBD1	CASSDRGSREQYF	TGTGCCAGTAGTGACAGGGGTAGTCGGGAGCAGTACTTC
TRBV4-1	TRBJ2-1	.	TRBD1	CASSQDRQGAPYNEQFF	TGCGCCAGCAGCCAAGATAGGCAGGGGGCGCCGTACAATGAGCAGTTCTTC
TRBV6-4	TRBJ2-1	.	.	CASSAGPSSYNEQFF	TGTGCCAGCAGTGCGGGTCCAAGCTCCTACAATGAGCAGTTCTTC
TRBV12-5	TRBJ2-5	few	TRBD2	CASGPGTSFPETQYF	TGTGCTAGTGGTCCGGGGACTAGCTTCCCAGAGACCCAGTACTTC
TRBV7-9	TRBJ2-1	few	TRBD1	CASTKTTGAHNEQFF	TGTGCCAGCACCAAAACGACAGGGGCCCACAATGAGCAGTTCTTC
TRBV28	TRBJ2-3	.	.	CASRRTDTQYF	TGTGCCTCCCGTCGCACAGATACGCAGTATTTT
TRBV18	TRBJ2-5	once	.	CASSPPSRETQYF	TGTGCCAGCTCACCACCGTCGCGAGAGACCCAGTACTTC
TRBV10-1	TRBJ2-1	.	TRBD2	CASQAGGPSYNEQFF	TGCGCCAGCCAGGCGGGAGGGCCCTCCTACAATGAGCAGTTCTTC
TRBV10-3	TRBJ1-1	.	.	CAISGRQPNTEAFF	TGTGCCATCAGTGGCCGACAGCCGAACACTGAAGCTTTCTTT
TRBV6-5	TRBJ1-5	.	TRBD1	CASSSDRDNQPQHF	TGTGCCAGCAGCTCCGACAGGGACAATCAGCCCCAGCATTTT
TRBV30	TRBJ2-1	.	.	CAWKLAWWVEQFF	TGTGCCTGGAAGCTAGCCTGGTGGGTTGAGCAGTTCTTC
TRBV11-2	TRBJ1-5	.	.	CASSHGGPQHF	TGTGCCAGCAGCCACGGGGGGCCCCAGCATTTT
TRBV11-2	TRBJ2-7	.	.	CASSLAGPSYEQYF	TGTGCCAGCAGCTTAGCAGGGCCCTCCTACGAGCAGTACTTC
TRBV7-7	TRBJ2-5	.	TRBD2	CASSAGLAGHQETQYF	TGTGCTAGCAGCGCCGGACTAGCGGGACATCAAGAGACCCAGTACTTC
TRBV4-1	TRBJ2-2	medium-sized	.	CASSQGGGGRSGELFF	TGCGCCAGCAGCCAGGGAGGTGGGGGTAGGTCCGGGGAGCTGTTTTTT
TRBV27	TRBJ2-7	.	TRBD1	CASSLGQGTYYEQYF	TGTGCCAGCAGTTTAGGACAGGGGACTTACTACGAGCAGTACTTC
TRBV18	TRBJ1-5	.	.	CASSVIRDSNQPQHF	TGTGCCAGCTCAGTTATCAGGGATAGCAATCAGCCCCAGCATTTT
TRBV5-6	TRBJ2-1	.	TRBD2	CASSGDYFASSEQFF	TGTGCCAGCAGCGGGGACTATTTCGCCTCAAGTGAGCAGTTCTTC
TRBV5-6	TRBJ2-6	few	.	CASSLARVNANVLTF	TGTGCCAGCAGCTTGGCCCGCGTGAATGCCAACGTCCTGACTTTC
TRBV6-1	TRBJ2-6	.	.	CASLDSPSGANVLTF	TGTGCCAGCTTGGACAGTCCTTCTGGGGCCAACGTCCTGACTTTC
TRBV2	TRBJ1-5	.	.	CASSVRGLRNQPQHF	TGTGCCAGCAGTGTACGGGGTCTGCGGAATCAGCCCCAGCATTTT
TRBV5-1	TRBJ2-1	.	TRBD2	CASSLLVAGDNEQFF	TGCGCCAGCAGCTTGTTGGTAGCGGGAGACAATGAGCAGTTCTTC
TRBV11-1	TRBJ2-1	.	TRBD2	CASSAGGRQWVTYNEQFF	TGTGCCAGCAGCGCCGGGGGGAGACAATGGGTCACCTACAATGAGCAGTTCTTC
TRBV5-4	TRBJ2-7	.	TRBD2	CASSPAGGGHYEQYF	TGTGCCAGCAGCCCAGCGGGAGGGGGCCATTACGAGCAGTACTTC
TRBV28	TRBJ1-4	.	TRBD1	CASSFPGQVNEKLFF	TGTGCCAGCAGCTTCCCGGGACAGGTTAATGAAAAACTGTTTTTT
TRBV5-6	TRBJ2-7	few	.	CASRRTPYEQYF	TGTGCCAGCAGACGAACACCTTACGAGCAGTACTTC
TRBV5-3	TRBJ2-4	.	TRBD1	CARSLVRDRIGKNIQYF	TGTGCCAGAAGCTTGGTCCGGGACAGGATAGGAAAAAACATTCAGTACTTC
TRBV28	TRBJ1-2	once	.	CASQPSGHVRGYTF	TGTGCCAGCCAGCCGTCAGGACATGTCCGGGGCTACACCTTC
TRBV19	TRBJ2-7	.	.	CASSIGWAGDAYEQYF	TGTGCCAGTAGTATAGGTTGGGCAGGGGATGCCTACGAGCAGTACTTC
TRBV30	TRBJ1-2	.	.	CAWSVTREGGYTF	TGTGCCTGGAGTGTTACAAGGGAGGGAGGCTACACCTTC
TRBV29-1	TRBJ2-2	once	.	CSVAVNTGELFF	TGCAGCGTTGCAGTAAACACCGGGGAGCTGTTTTTT
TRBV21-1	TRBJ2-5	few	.	CASSKPGTGVQETQYF	TGTGCCAGCAGCAAACCAGGGACAGGGGTTCAAGAGACCCAGTACTTC
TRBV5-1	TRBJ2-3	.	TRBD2	CASSSLGTSGDTQYF	TGCGCCAGCAGCTCCCTCGGGACTAGCGGAGATACGCAGTATTTT
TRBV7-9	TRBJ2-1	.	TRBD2	CASSSQGSGRAREQFF	TGTGCCAGCAGCTCCCAAGGAAGCGGGAGGGCTCGTGAGCAGTTCTTC
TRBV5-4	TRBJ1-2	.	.	CASSLRSAGYGYTF	TGTGCCAGCAGCTTGAGAAGTGCCGGCTATGGCTACACCTTC
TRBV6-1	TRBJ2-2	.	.	CASSEHWNTGELFF	TGTGCCAGCAGTGAACATTGGAACACCGGGGAGCTGTTTTTT
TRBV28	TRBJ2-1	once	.	CASSLRRVGNEQFF	TGTGCCAGCAGTTTACGCAGGGTAGGAAATGAGCAGTTCTTC
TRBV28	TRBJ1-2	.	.	CASSLSRAATSFGYTF	TGTGCCAGCAGTTTATCCCGAGCAGCGACTTCTTTTGGCTACACCTTC
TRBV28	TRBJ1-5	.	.	CASIVGGSNQPQHF	TGTGCCAGCATCGTCGGGGGTAGCAATCAGCCCCAGCATTTT
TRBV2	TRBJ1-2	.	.	CASTAGWGDGYTF	TGTGCCAGCACCGCCGGTTGGGGCGATGGCTACACCTTC
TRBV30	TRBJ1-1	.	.	CAWSAIVGAFF	TGTGCCTGGAGTGCAATAGTCGGTGCTTTCTTT
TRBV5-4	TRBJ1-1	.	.	CASSRGQTGNTEAFF	TGTGCCAGCAGCAGGGGCCAGACAGGGAACACTGAAGCTTTCTTT
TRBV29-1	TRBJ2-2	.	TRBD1	CSGPTGGEASGELFF	TGCAGCGGACCTACAGGGGGCGAGGCTTCCGGGGAGCTGTTTTTT
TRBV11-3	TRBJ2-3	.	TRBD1	CASSSQGVVGDTQYF	TGTGCCAGCAGCTCACAGGGGGTAGTTGGGGATACGCAGTATTTT
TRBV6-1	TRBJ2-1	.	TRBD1	CASKLDRGVYNEQFF	TGTGCCAGCAAGTTGGACAGGGGGGTCTACAATGAGCAGTTCTTC
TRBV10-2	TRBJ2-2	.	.	CASRRGGTVGELFF	TGCGCCAGCAGGAGGGGCGGGACGGTCGGGGAGCTGTTTTTT